This is a list of T cell receptor beta chains from one sample in a study of T cell clones after liver transplantation. The assay was immunoSEQ multiplex PCR, and TCRdb's table has in-frame clones only and misses some. The sample shows roughly 70,000 clones, roughly 90% of them seen only once. Sequences were derived from CD4+ T cells from blood, sampled before liver transplant. Receptors were obtained from a human donor who received a liver transplant. CDR3s include the opening cysteine and the closing phenylalanine or tryptophan. D genes are given only for firm matches. The size field is filled for only some rows; it gives once, few, many or a size class.

d_call: NA
v_call: TRBV11-3
clone_size: NA
j_call: TRBJ2-3
cdr3_length: 16
cdr3_aa: CASSWGLAESTDTQYF
cdr3_nt: TGTGCCAGCAGCTGGGGGCTAGCGGAGAGCACAGATACGCAGTATTTT

d_call: TRBD1
v_call: TRBV10-2
clone_size: NA
j_call: TRBJ1-5
cdr3_length: 17
cdr3_aa: CASRPSSGQGGNQPQHF
cdr3_nt: TGCGCCAGCAGGCCCAGTTCGGGACAGGGTGGCAATCAGCCCCAGCATTTT

d_call: TRBD2
v_call: TRBV6-4
clone_size: NA
j_call: TRBJ2-1
cdr3_length: 16
cdr3_aa: CASSNLAGGLFDEQFF
cdr3_nt: TGTGCCAGCAGCAACCTAGCGGGAGGGCTCTTCGATGAGCAGTTCTTC

d_call: TRBD2
v_call: TRBV7-2
clone_size: NA
j_call: TRBJ2-1
cdr3_length: 15
cdr3_aa: CASTTGTSGYNEQFF
cdr3_nt: TGTGCCAGCACGACCGGGACTAGCGGGTACAATGAGCAGTTCTTC

d_call: NA
v_call: TRBV11-3
clone_size: NA
j_call: TRBJ1-3
cdr3_length: 16
cdr3_aa: CASSLTTESAGNTIYF
cdr3_nt: TGTGCCAGCAGCTTAACTACGGAGAGTGCTGGAAACACCATATATTTT

d_call: NA
v_call: TRBV29-1
clone_size: NA
j_call: TRBJ1-2
cdr3_length: 14
cdr3_aa: CSVEPLGQLYGYTF
cdr3_nt: TGCAGCGTTGAACCCCTAGGACAGCTCTATGGCTACACCTTC

d_call: NA
v_call: TRBV27
clone_size: NA
j_call: TRBJ2-3
cdr3_length: 14
cdr3_aa: CASTPGGVPDTQYF
cdr3_nt: TGTGCCAGCACTCCCGGTGGGGTACCAGATACGCAGTATTTT

d_call: TRBD1
v_call: TRBV11-3
clone_size: NA
j_call: TRBJ2-2
cdr3_length: 15
cdr3_aa: CASTDGTVNTGELFF
cdr3_nt: TGTGCCAGCACGGACGGGACAGTCAACACCGGGGAGCTGTTTTTT

d_call: TRBD1
v_call: TRBV5-6
clone_size: NA
j_call: TRBJ1-3
cdr3_length: 16
cdr3_aa: CASSRPDREAGNTIYF
cdr3_nt: TGTGCCAGCAGTCGACCTGACAGGGAGGCTGGAAACACCATATATTTT

d_call: TRBD2
v_call: TRBV19
clone_size: few
j_call: TRBJ2-1
cdr3_length: 19
cdr3_aa: CASSIRGLAGGARDNEQFF
cdr3_nt: TGTGCCAGTAGTATAAGGGGACTAGCGGGAGGGGCCCGAGACAATGAGCAGTTCTTC

d_call: NA
v_call: TRBV11-3
clone_size: NA
j_call: TRBJ2-1
cdr3_length: 13
cdr3_aa: CASSLGLGNEQFF
cdr3_nt: TGTGCCAGCAGCTTAGGATTGGGGAATGAGCAGTTCTTC

d_call: NA
v_call: TRBV28
clone_size: NA
j_call: TRBJ2-3
cdr3_length: 13
cdr3_aa: CASTLDSTDTQYF
cdr3_nt: TGTGCCAGCACCTTAGATAGCACAGATACGCAGTATTTT

d_call: NA
v_call: TRBV6-5
clone_size: NA
j_call: TRBJ2-5
cdr3_length: 13
cdr3_aa: CASSSLTEETQYF
cdr3_nt: TGTGCCAGCAGTTCCTTGACCGAAGAGACCCAGTACTTC

d_call: NA
v_call: TRBV11-2
clone_size: NA
j_call: TRBJ2-7
cdr3_length: 13
cdr3_aa: CASSQGDALEQYF
cdr3_nt: TGTGCCAGCAGCCAAGGAGACGCTCTCGAGCAGTACTTC

d_call: NA
v_call: TRBV12-5
clone_size: NA
j_call: TRBJ1-1
cdr3_length: 13
cdr3_aa: CASGLDVGTEAFF
cdr3_nt: TGTGCTAGTGGTTTGGACGTCGGCACTGAAGCTTTCTTT

d_call: NA
v_call: TRBV7-2
clone_size: NA
j_call: TRBJ2-1
cdr3_length: 15
cdr3_aa: CASSLATPAYNEQFF
cdr3_nt: TGTGCCAGCAGCTTAGCGACTCCGGCCTACAATGAGCAGTTCTTC

d_call: NA
v_call: TRBV9
clone_size: NA
j_call: TRBJ2-5
cdr3_length: 13
cdr3_aa: CASSSSLGETQYF
cdr3_nt: TGTGCCAGCAGCAGTTCCCTCGGGGAGACCCAGTACTTC

d_call: NA
v_call: TRBV18
clone_size: NA
j_call: TRBJ2-1
cdr3_length: 17
cdr3_aa: CASSLPGSPASYNEQFF
cdr3_nt: TGTGCCAGCTCACTCCCAGGGTCCCCGGCCTCCTACAATGAGCAGTTCTTC

d_call: TRBD2
v_call: TRBV5-1
clone_size: NA
j_call: TRBJ2-1
cdr3_length: 14
cdr3_aa: CASSSGTTYNEQFF
cdr3_nt: TGCGCCAGCAGCTCCGGGACTACCTACAATGAGCAGTTCTTC

d_call: TRBD1
v_call: TRBV2
clone_size: NA
j_call: TRBJ2-7
cdr3_length: 15
cdr3_aa: CASRIDRGRVYEQYF
cdr3_nt: TGTGCCAGCAGAATCGACAGGGGGCGGGTCTACGAGCAGTACTTC

d_call: TRBD2
v_call: TRBV6-1
clone_size: NA
j_call: TRBJ2-1
cdr3_length: 14
cdr3_aa: CASSDLLAGGLQFF
cdr3_nt: TGTGCCAGCAGTGATCTACTAGCGGGAGGCCTGCAGTTCTTC

d_call: NA
v_call: TRBV15
clone_size: NA
j_call: TRBJ2-3
cdr3_length: 15
cdr3_aa: CATRDDGGSTDTQYF
cdr3_nt: TGTGCCACCAGGGACGACGGAGGGAGCACAGATACGCAGTATTTT

d_call: TRBD1
v_call: TRBV7-3
clone_size: NA
j_call: TRBJ1-2
cdr3_length: 13
cdr3_aa: CASSPDRDRGYTF
cdr3_nt: TGTGCCAGCAGCCCCGACAGGGATCGGGGCTACACCTTC

d_call: TRBD2
v_call: TRBV4-2
clone_size: NA
j_call: TRBJ2-3
cdr3_length: 20
cdr3_aa: CASSRGEASGSLGRTDTQYF
cdr3_nt: TGTGCCAGCAGCCGGGGGGAGGCTAGCGGGAGTCTAGGAAGGACAGATACGCAGTATTTT

d_call: NA
v_call: TRBV5-1
clone_size: NA
j_call: TRBJ1-2
cdr3_length: 12
cdr3_aa: CASSPSMDGYTF
cdr3_nt: TGCGCCAGCAGCCCGTCCATGGATGGCTACACCTTC

d_call: NA
v_call: TRBV11-2
clone_size: NA
j_call: TRBJ2-3
cdr3_length: 14
cdr3_aa: CASSLLQGSTTQYF
cdr3_nt: TGTGCCAGCAGCTTATTGCAAGGGTCCACTACGCAGTATTTT

d_call: NA
v_call: TRBV6-5
clone_size: NA
j_call: TRBJ1-5
cdr3_length: 15
cdr3_aa: CASKSVKGSNQPQHF
cdr3_nt: TGTGCCAGCAAATCCGTCAAGGGAAGCAATCAGCCCCAGCATTTT

d_call: TRBD1
v_call: TRBV29-1
clone_size: NA
j_call: TRBJ2-3
cdr3_length: 14
cdr3_aa: CSGTGNWGTDTQYF
cdr3_nt: TGCAGCGGGACAGGGAATTGGGGCACAGATACGCAGTATTTT

d_call: TRBD1
v_call: TRBV15
clone_size: NA
j_call: TRBJ2-2
cdr3_length: 17
cdr3_aa: CATSSLQGVRDTGELFF
cdr3_nt: TGTGCCACCAGCAGCCTGCAGGGGGTACGTGACACCGGGGAGCTGTTTTTT

d_call: TRBD1
v_call: TRBV19
clone_size: NA
j_call: TRBJ1-4
cdr3_length: 15
cdr3_aa: CASSIPGRGREKLFF
cdr3_nt: TGTGCCAGTAGTATCCCCGGCAGGGGGAGGGAAAAACTGTTTTTT

d_call: NA
v_call: TRBV6-6
clone_size: NA
j_call: TRBJ2-7
cdr3_length: 16
cdr3_aa: CASSYRAASSSYEQYF
cdr3_nt: TGTGCCAGCAGTTACCGAGCGGCCTCCAGCTCCTACGAGCAGTACTTC

d_call: TRBD2
v_call: TRBV10-3
clone_size: NA
j_call: TRBJ2-1
cdr3_length: 17
cdr3_aa: CAISTGLAGGSYNEQFF
cdr3_nt: TGTGCCATCAGCACCGGACTAGCGGGAGGTTCCTACAATGAGCAGTTCTTC

d_call: NA
v_call: TRBV7-9
clone_size: NA
j_call: TRBJ2-5
cdr3_length: 14
cdr3_aa: CASQSVGAWETQYF
cdr3_nt: TGTGCCAGCCAGTCGGTGGGGGCGTGGGAGACCCAGTACTTC

d_call: TRBD2
v_call: TRBV11-3
clone_size: NA
j_call: TRBJ2-1
cdr3_length: 15
cdr3_aa: CASSLAGSSYNEQFF
cdr3_nt: TGTGCCAGCAGTCTAGCGGGAAGCTCCTACAATGAGCAGTTCTTC

d_call: NA
v_call: TRBV30
clone_size: NA
j_call: TRBJ2-7
cdr3_length: 13
cdr3_aa: CAWSRFPSYEQYF
cdr3_nt: TGTGCCTGGAGCAGGTTTCCCTCCTACGAGCAGTACTTC

d_call: NA
v_call: TRBV7-2
clone_size: NA
j_call: TRBJ2-1
cdr3_length: 16
cdr3_aa: CASSLGPGPTYNEQFF
cdr3_nt: TGTGCCAGCAGCTTAGGCCCCGGACCCACTTACAATGAGCAGTTCTTC

d_call: NA
v_call: TRBV2
clone_size: NA
j_call: TRBJ1-5
cdr3_length: 14
cdr3_aa: CASKGVGFNQPQHF
cdr3_nt: TGTGCCAGCAAAGGTGTCGGATTCAATCAGCCCCAGCATTTT

d_call: NA
v_call: TRBV27
clone_size: NA
j_call: TRBJ2-3
cdr3_length: 13
cdr3_aa: CASSLRPTDTQYF
cdr3_nt: TGTGCCAGCAGTTTAAGGCCAACAGATACGCAGTATTTT

d_call: NA
v_call: TRBV5-4
clone_size: NA
j_call: TRBJ2-7
cdr3_length: 15
cdr3_aa: CASSLPDSVFYEQYF
cdr3_nt: TGTGCCAGCAGCTTGCCAGATTCGGTTTTCTACGAGCAGTACTTC

d_call: NA
v_call: TRBV5-6
clone_size: NA
j_call: TRBJ1-1
cdr3_length: 11
cdr3_aa: CASSLNTEAFF
cdr3_nt: TGTGCCAGCAGCCTGAACACTGAAGCTTTCTTT

d_call: NA
v_call: TRBV28
clone_size: once
j_call: TRBJ1-5
cdr3_length: 14
cdr3_aa: CASRPTGSNQPQHF
cdr3_nt: TGTGCCAGCAGGCCTACAGGGTCCAATCAGCCCCAGCATTTT